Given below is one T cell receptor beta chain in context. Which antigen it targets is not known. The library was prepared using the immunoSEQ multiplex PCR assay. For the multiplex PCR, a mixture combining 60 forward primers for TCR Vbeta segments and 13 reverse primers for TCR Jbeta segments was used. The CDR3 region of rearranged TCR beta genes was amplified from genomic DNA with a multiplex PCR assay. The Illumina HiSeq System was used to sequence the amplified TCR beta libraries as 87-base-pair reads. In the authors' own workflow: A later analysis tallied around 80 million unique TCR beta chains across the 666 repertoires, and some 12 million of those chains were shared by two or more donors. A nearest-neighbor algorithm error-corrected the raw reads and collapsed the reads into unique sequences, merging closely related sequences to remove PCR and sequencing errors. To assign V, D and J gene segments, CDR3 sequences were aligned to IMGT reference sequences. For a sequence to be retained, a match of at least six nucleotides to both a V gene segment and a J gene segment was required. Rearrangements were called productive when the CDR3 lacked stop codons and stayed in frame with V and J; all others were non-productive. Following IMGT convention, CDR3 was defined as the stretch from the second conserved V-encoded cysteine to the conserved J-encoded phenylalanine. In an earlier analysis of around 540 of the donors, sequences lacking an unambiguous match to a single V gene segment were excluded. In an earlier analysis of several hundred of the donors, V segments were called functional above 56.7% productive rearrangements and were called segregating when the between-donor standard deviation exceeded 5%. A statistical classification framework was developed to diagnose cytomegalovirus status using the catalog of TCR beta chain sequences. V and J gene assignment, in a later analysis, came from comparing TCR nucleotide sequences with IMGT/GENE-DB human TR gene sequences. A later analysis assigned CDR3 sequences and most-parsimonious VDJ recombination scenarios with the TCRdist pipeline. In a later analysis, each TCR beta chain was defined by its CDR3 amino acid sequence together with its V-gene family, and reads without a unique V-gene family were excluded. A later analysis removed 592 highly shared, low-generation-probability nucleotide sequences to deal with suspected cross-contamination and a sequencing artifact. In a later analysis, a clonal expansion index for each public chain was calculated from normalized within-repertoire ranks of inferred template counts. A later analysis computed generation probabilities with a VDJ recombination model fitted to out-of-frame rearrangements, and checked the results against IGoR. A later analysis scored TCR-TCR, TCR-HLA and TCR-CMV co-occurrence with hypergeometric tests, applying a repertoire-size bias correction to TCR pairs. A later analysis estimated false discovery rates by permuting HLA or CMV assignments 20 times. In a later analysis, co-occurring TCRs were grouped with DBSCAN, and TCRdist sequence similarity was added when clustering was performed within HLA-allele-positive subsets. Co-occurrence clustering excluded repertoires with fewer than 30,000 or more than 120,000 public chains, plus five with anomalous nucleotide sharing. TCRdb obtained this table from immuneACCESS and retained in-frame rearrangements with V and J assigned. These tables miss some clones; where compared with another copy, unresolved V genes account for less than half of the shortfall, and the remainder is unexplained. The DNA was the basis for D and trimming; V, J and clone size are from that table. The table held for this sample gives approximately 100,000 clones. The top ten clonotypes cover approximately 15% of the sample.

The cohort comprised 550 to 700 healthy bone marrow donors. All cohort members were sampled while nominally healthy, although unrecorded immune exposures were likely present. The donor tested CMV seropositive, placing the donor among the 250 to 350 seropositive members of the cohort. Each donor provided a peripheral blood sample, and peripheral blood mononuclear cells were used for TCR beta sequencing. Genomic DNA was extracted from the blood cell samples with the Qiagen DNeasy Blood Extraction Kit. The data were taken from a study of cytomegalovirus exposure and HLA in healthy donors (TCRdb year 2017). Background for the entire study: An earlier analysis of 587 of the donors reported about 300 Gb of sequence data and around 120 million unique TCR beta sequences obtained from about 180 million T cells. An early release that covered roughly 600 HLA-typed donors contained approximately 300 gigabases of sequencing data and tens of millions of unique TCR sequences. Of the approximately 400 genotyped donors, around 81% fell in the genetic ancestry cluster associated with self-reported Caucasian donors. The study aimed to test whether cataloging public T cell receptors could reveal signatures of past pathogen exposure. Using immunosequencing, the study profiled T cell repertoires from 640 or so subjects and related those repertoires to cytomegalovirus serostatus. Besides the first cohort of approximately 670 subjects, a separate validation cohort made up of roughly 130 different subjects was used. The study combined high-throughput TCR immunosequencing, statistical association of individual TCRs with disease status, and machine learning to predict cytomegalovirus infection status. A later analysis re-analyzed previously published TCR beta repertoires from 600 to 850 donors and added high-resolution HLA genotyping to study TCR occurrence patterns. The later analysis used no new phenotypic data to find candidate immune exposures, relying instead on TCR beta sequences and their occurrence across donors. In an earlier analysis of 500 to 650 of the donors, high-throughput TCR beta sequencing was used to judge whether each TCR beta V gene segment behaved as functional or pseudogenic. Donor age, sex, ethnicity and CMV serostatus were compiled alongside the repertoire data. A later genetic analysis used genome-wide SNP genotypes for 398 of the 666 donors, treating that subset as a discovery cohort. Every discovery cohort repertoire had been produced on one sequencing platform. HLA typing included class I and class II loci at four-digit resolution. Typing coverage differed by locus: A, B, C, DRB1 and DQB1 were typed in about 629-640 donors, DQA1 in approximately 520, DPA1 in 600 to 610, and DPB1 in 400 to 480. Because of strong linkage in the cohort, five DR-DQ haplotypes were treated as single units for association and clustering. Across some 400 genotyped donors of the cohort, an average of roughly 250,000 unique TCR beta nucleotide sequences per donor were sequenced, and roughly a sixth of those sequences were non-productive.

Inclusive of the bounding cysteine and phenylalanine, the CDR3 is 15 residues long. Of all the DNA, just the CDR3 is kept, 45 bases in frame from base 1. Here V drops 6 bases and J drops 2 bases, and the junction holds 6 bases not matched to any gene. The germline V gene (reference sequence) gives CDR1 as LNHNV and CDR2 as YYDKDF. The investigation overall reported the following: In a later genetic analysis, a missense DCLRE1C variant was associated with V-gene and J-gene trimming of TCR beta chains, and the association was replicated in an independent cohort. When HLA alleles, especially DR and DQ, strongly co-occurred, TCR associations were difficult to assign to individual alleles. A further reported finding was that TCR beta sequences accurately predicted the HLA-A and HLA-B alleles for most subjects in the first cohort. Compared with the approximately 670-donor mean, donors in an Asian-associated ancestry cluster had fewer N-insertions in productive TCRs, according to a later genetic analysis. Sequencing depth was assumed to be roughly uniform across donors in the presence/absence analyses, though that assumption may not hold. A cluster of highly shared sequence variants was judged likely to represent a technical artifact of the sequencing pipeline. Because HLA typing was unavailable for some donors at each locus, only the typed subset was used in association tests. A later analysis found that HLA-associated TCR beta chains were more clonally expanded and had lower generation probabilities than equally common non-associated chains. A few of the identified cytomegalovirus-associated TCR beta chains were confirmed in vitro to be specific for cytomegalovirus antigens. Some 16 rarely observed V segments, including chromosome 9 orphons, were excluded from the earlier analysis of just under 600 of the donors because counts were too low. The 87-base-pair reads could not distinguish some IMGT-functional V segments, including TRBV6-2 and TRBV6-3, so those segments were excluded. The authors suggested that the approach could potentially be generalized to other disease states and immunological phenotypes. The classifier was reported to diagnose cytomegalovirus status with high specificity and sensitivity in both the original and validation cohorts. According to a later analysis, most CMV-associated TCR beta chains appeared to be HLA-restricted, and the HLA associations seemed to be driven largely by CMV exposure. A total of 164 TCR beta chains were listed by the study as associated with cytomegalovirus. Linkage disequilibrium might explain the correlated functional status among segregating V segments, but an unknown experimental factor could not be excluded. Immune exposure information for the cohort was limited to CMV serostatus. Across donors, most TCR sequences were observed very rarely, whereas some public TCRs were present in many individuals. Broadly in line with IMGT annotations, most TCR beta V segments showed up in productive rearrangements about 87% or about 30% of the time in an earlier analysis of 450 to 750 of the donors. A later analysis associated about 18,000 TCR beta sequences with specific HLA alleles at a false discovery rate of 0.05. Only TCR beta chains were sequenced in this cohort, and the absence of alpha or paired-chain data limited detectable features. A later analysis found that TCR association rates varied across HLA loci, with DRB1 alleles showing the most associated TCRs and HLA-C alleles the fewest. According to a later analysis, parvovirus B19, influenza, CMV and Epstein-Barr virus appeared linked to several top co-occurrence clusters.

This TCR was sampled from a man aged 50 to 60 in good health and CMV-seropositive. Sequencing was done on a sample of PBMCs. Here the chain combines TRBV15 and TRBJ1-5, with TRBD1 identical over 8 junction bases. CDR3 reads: CATSPTGVGNQPQHF. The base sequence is TGTGCCACCAGTCCGACAGGGGTGGGCAATCAGCCCCAGCATTTT.